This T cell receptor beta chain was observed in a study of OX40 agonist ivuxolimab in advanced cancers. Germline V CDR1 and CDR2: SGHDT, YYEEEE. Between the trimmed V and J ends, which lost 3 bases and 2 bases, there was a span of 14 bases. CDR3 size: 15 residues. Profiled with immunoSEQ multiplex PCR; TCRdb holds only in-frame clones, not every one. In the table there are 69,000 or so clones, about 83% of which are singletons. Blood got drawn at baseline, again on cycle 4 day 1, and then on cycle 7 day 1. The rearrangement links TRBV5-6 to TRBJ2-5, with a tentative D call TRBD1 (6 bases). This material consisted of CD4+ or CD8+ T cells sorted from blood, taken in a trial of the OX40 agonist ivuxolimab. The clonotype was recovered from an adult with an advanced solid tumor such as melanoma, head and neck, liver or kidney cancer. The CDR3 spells CASSSTFGQQETQYF. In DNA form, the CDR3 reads TGTGCCAGCAGCTCGACCTTTGGACAGCAAGAGACCCAGTACTTC. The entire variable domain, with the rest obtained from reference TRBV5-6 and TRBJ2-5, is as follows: DAGVTQSPTHLIKTRGQQVTLRCSPKSGHDTVSWYQQALGQGPQFIFQYYEEEERQRGNFPDRFSGHQFPNYSSELNVNALLLGDSALYLCASSSTFGQQETQYFGPGTRLLVL.